Sequencing of this T cell receptor (beta chain) was carried out in a study of shared clonotypes between healthy human individuals. Whole-study results and caveats: The study found lower generation probabilities in non-shared clonotypes than in those shared by all four donors. Larger estimated richness was generally recorded for naive subsets relative to memory subsets. Incomplete sequencing of sorted subsets was indicated by rarefaction despite large depth.

An approximately 180 ng quantity of DNA, 32,000 or so T cell genomes, went into the sorted-subset replicate PCRs. The protocol was immunoSEQ multiplex PCR, while the TCRdb copy is restricted to in-frame clones and leaves out a portion. The top ten clones hold 1.5% to 2% of a sample with about 680,000 clones, about 80% of them seen once. As for this clone: Its antigen is not known.

The V gene's germline CDR1 is KGHSH and CDR2 LQKENI. This CDR3 contains 12 residues. Deletions cut 3 bases from V and 8 bases from J, with 8 bases between. The source is a woman in her 30s in good health. The chain combines TRBV18 with TRBJ2-1; D unclear. Sequenced: memory CD4+ T cells sorted from blood. Subset defined: CD45RA-negative fraction. In DNA form, the CDR3 reads TGTGCCAGCTCACCCCTGGGCTATGAGCAGTTCTTC. It encodes CASSPLGYEQFF.